The clone carrying this T cell receptor beta chain was detected only once. Its antigen is as yet unknown. These data belong to a study of regulatory T cells in long-lasting Graves disease. Broader study findings: It was possible that the small sample size reduced accuracy.

The time point: newly diagnosed GD, antithyroid drugs for less than 3 months. The TCR library was made from RNA extracted from PBMCs. TCR beta libraries were built with iRepertoire HTBI primers and Arm-PCR of CDR3 regions. TCRdb processed the multiplex PCR reads anew with MiXCR; each CDR3 protein has one entry. The sample lists 400,000 to 650,000 distinct CDR3 sequences; approximately 16% were seen once. The length of the CDR3 is 15 residues. Germline-derived CDR1 and CDR2 are SGHRS and YFSETQ. Deletions cut 0 bases from V and 8 bases from J, with 15 bases between. The same sample was also studied in work on T cells in Graves' hyperthyroidism and ophthalmopathy. Per that study: Most clonotypes expanded in thyroid above 0.001 were likewise present in blood.

J is TRBJ1-5 and V is TRBV5-1; tentatively, D is TRBD1 (6 bases). Source: peripheral blood mononuclear cells (PBMCs), taken at new diagnosis, from a patient treated with antithyroid drugs. This clonotype was obtained from a woman aged 35 to 59 with Graves disease. For the CDR3, the DNA is TGCGCCAGCAGCTTGGGAGACAGGCCAGTGGAGCCCCAGCATTTT. It codes for CASSLGDRPVEPQHF.